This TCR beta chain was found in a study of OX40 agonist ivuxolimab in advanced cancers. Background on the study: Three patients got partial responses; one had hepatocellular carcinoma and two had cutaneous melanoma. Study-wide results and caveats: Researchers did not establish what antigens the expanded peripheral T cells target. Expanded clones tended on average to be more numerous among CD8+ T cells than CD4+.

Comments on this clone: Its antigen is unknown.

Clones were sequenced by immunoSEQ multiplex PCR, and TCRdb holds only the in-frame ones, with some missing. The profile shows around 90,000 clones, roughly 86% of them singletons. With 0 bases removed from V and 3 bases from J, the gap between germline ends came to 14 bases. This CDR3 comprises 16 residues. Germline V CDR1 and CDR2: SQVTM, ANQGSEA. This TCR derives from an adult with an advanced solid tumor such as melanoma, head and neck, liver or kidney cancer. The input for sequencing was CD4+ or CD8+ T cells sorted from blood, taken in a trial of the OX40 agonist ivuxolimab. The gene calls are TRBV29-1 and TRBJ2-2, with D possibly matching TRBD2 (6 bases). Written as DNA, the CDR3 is TGCAGCGTTGAAGATAGGGTGGGAGGTTACACCGGGGAGCTGTTTTTT. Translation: CSVEDRVGGYTGELFF.